This T cell receptor beta chain derives from a study of T cell repertoires in cytomegalovirus infection. Across the whole study: Based on public TCR beta signatures, there were indications of CMV infection and of a matching HLA type.

V shed 5 bases and J 4 bases; nucleotides not matched to a gene: 7. This CDR3 has 15 residues. The germline V gene has CDR1 LNHDA and CDR2 SQIVND (reference sequence). TCRdb fed the reads into MiXCR, producing one record per CDR3 protein. The table has 200,000 to 300,000 distinct CDR3 sequences, about an eighth seen once. This clonotype was found many times. What it recognizes is unknown. Whole-study results and caveats: Clonotype analysis showed dominance of the ex vivo response by HLA-C-restricted CMV-specific TCR beta clonotypes. Using cumulative public TCR beta family frequency, the authors identified those who carried CMV together with the relevant HLA.

The source of this sequence is a human donor in good health (CMV status not recorded). Some clones in this sample may be carry-over from other donors' samples. Material for sequencing was PBMCs. The V call is TRBV19, the J call TRBJ2-3; 9 nucleotides line up with TRBD2. In nucleotides, the CDR3 is TGTGCCAGTAGTGATGGTAGCGGGGGCCCAGATACGCAGTATTTT. This sequence encodes CASSDGSGGPDTQYF. Complete variable domain (other parts from reference TRBV19 and TRBJ2-3): DGGITQSPKYLFRKEGQNVTLSCEQNLNHDAMYWYRQDPGQGLRLIYYSQIVNDFQKGDIAEGYSVSREKKESFPLTVTSAQKNPTAFYLCASSDGSGGPDTQYFGPGTRLTVL.